The 20 T cell receptor beta chains below come from one sample, sequenced in a study of blood T cell repertoires in COVID-19. The protocol was immunoSEQ multiplex PCR, while the TCRdb copy is restricted to in-frame clones and leaves out a portion. The sample lists about 240,000 clones, 70% to 90% occurring once. Sequenced: PBMCs or T cells enriched from blood (not recorded which). Receptors originate from a woman in her thirties or forties with acute COVID-19.

This clone was recorded once. The chain is built from TRBV2 and TRBJ2-7; 9 bases agree with TRBD2. Looked up from germline, CDR1 is SNHLY and CDR2 is FYNNEI. The CDR3 has 14 residues. Trimming cost V 3 bases and J 2 bases; bases outside gene matches: 2. The CDR3 region has the DNA TGTGCCAGCAGTGAGACTAGCGGACCCTACGAGCAGTACTTC. As protein: CASSETSGPYEQYF.

V and J are TRBV29-1 and TRBJ1-2; D gene uncertain. The germline V gene has CDR1 SQVTM and CDR2 ANQGSEA. Trimming cost V 5 bases and J 8 bases, with 12 bases left between them. This CDR3 has 11 amino acids. The CDR3 region has the DNA TGCAGCGTTCCCTCAGGTACCGGCTACACCTTC. This codes for CSVPSGTGYTF.

This sequence joins TRBV7-6 and TRBJ2-5; D may be TRBD2 (7 bases). This CDR3 has 17 residues. Trimming cost V 8 bases and J 4 bases, with 26 bases left between them. Germline V lookup: CDR1 SGHVS, CDR2 FNYEAQ. The CDR3 nucleotides are TGTGCCAGCCCGAGAGGGGGGGCGCCTCCGGTAGCAGAGACCCAGTACTTC. Encoded protein: CASPRGGAPPVAETQYF. Filled out from reference TRBV7-6 and TRBJ2-5, the complete variable domain reads GAGVSQSPRYKVTKRGQDVALRCDPISGHVSLYWYRQALGQGPEFLTYFNYEAQQDKSGLPNDRFSAERPEGSISTLTIQRTEQRDSAMYRCASPRGGAPPVAETQYFGPGTRLLVL.

This chain uses TRBV6-5 with TRBJ1-1, with D unresolved. Germline CDR1 and CDR2: MNHEY and SVGAGI. Between the trimmed V and J ends, which lost 2 bases and 11 bases, there was a span of 9 bases. This CDR3 spans 11 amino acids. The CDR3 DNA sequence: TGTGCCAGCAGTTACGGTATGCGGGCTTTCTTT. Translating gives CASSYGMRAFF.

This chain joins TRBV7-9 and TRBJ1-2; possibly TRBD1 for D (5 bases). This CDR3 has 14 amino acids. Trimming removed 5 bases at V and 4 bases at J, with 14 bases between. Germline CDR1 SEHNR, CDR2 FQNEAQ (reference sequence). In DNA form, the CDR3 reads TGTGCCAGCAGCGTTTCAGGGTCTATCTATGGCTACACCTTC. It encodes CASSVSGSIYGYTF. Combining the CDR3 with reference TRBV7-9 and TRBJ1-2 gives the whole variable domain DTGVSQNPRHKITKRGQNVTFRCDPISEHNRLYWYRQTLGQGPEFLTYFQNEAQLEKSRLLSDRFSAERPKGSFSTLEIQRTEQGDSAMYLCASSVSGSIYGYTFGSGTRLTVV.

This chain uses TRBV5-4 with TRBJ1-1, with 8 bases fitting TRBD1. The CDR3 length is 14 residues. Trimming at V came to 3 bases and at J to 5 bases, leaving 6 bases not matched to a gene. Germline-derived CDR1 and CDR2 are SGHNT and YYREEE (reference sequence). For the CDR3, the DNA is TGTGCCAGCAGCTCAGGACAGGGAAATACTGAAGCTTTCTTT. As protein: CASSSGQGNTEAFF.

The chain is built from TRBV6-1 and TRBJ2-1; 9 nucleotides agree with TRBD2. V trimming: 3 bases; J trimming: 4 bases; junction bases outside the gene matches: 4. Germline V CDR1 and CDR2: MNHNS, SASEGT. CDR3 length equals 15 residues. In nucleotides, the CDR3 is TGTGCCAGCAGTGATCAAGCGGGAGGATACAATGAGCAGTTCTTC. This sequence encodes CASSDQAGGYNEQFF.

J is TRBJ2-5 and V is TRBV5-4; 9 bases are a match to TRBD1. This CDR3 is 16 amino acids long. V lost 4 bases, J lost 5 bases, and 12 bases stayed unmatched. Germline values: CDR1 SGHNT, CDR2 YYREEE (reference sequence). CDR3 protein: CASSPEPGQGGETQYF. Here the CDR3 DNA reads TGTGCCAGCAGCCCGGAACCGGGACAGGGAGGGGAGACCCAGTACTTC.

The V gene is TRBV29-1, the J gene TRBJ1-6; weak D call: TRBD1 (6 bases). Trimming took off 5 bases at V and 5 bases at J, with 13 bases between the two ends. The germline gives CDR1 SQVTM, CDR2 ANQGSEA. The CDR3 spans 14 residues. CDR3 DNA: TGCAGCGTTCAGGACAGCCCCAATAATTCACCCCTCCACTTT. Amino acids: CSVQDSPNNSPLHF.

This clone is a singleton in its sample. This rearrangement joins TRBV7-2 to TRBJ2-3, with 15 positions matching TRBD2. The CDR3 extends over 19 amino acids. Germline V CDR1 and CDR2: SGHTA, FQGNSA. V trimming: 0 bases; J trimming: 3 bases; junction bases outside the gene matches: 7. The CDR3 region is CASSLALGLAGGVTDTQYF. The CDR3 DNA reads as TGTGCCAGCAGCTTAGCTTTGGGACTAGCGGGAGGTGTAACAGATACGCAGTATTTT.

V is TRBV30 and J is TRBJ2-1; 10 bases match TRBD2. V was clipped by 3 bases and J by 9 bases; unmatched bases: 5. CDR3 length equals 13 residues. CDR1 is GTSNPN and CDR2 is SVGIG in the germline V gene (reference sequence). The CDR3 sequence is CAWRLAGVTEQFF. In DNA, the CDR3 is TGTGCCTGGAGGCTAGCGGGAGTTACTGAGCAGTTCTTC.

V is TRBV5-4 and J is TRBJ2-7; the match to TRBD1 covers 11 bases. CDR1 and CDR2 (germline): SGHNT, YYREEE (reference sequence). Germline trimming cut 4 bases from V and 5 bases from J; bases unmatched to any gene: 8. This CDR3 spans 15 amino acids. The CDR3 reads CASSSRDRGYHEQYF. The CDR3 bases are TGTGCCAGCAGCAGCCGGGACAGGGGGTACCACGAGCAGTACTTC. Using reference TRBV5-4 and TRBJ2-7 for the parts outside the CDR3, the full variable domain is ETGVTQSPTHLIKTRGQQVTLRCSSQSGHNTVSWYQQALGQGPQFIFQYYREEENGRGNFPPRFSGLQFPNYSSELNVNALELDDSALYLCASSSRDRGYHEQYFGPGTRLTVT.

V and J are TRBV3-1 (or the pseudogene TRBV3-2) and TRBJ2-1, with D possibly matching TRBD2 (5 bases). Germline V gives CDR1 LGHDT, CDR2 YNNKEL (reference sequence). V gave up 0 bases and J gave up 5 bases, with 11 bases separating them. The CDR3 consists of 15 residues. CDR3 sequence reads: CASSQDLGRHNEQFF. The CDR3 coding sequence is TGTGCCAGCAGCCAAGATTTAGGGAGACACAATGAGCAGTTCTTC.

This rearrangement joins TRBV27 to TRBJ1-5; 7 bases agree with TRBD1. Germline lookup yields CDR1 MNHEY and CDR2 SMNVEV (reference sequence). CDR3 size: 14 residues. After removal of 5 bases from V and 2 bases from J, the junction contained 3 bases not matched to a gene. The CDR3 is CASSPGTGNQPQHF. CDR3 nucleotides: TGTGCCAGCAGTCCAGGGACAGGCAATCAGCCCCAGCATTTT.

The chain recombines TRBV11-3 with TRBJ2-7; 8 bases agree with TRBD1. Germline-derived CDR1 and CDR2 are SGHNT and YENEEA. Trimming removed 4 bases from V and 3 bases from J; junction bases left unmatched: 5. The CDR3 has 14 residues. The CDR3 loop reads CASSSRGRDYEQYF. DNA for the CDR3: TGTGCCAGCAGCTCCAGGGGGCGGGACTACGAGCAGTACTTC. Filled out from reference TRBV11-3 and TRBJ2-7, the complete variable domain reads EAGVVQSPRYKIIEKKQPVAFWCNPISGHNTLYWYLQNLGQGPELLIRYENEEAVDDSQLPKDRFSAERLKGVDSTLKIQPAELGDSAVYLCASSSRGRDYEQYFGPGTRLTVT.

The chain is built from TRBV9 and TRBJ2-5, with unresolved D. The length of the CDR3 is 13 residues. The germline CDR1 and CDR2 sequences are SGDLS and YYNGEE. V was shortened by 6 bases and J by 5 bases, with 14 bases between the two germline ends. The CDR3 here is CASTHPSRETQYF. For the CDR3, the DNA is TGTGCCAGCACCCACCCCTCTAGGGAGACCCAGTACTTC.

This sequence joins TRBV9 and TRBJ1-2; 11 bases align to TRBD1. V dropped 4 bases and J dropped 7; count of bases not matched to a gene: 9. The CDR3 totals 15 residues. CDR1 is SGDLS and CDR2 is YYNGEE in the germline V gene. CDR3 region: CASSPHGQGAGGYTF. For the CDR3, the DNA is TGTGCCAGCAGCCCCCACGGACAGGGGGCGGGTGGCTACACCTTC.

J is TRBJ2-7 and V is TRBV24-1, with 8 bases lining up with TRBD2. Germline CDR1 is KGHDR and CDR2 is SFDVKD. This CDR3 has 14 amino acids. With V trimmed by 3 bases and J by 7 bases, 7 bases remained unmatched. The CDR3 protein is CATSDPVSGVEQYF. The CDR3, as DNA: TGTGCCACCAGTGATCCCGTTAGCGGGGTTGAGCAGTACTTC.

This chain joins TRBV12-3 or TRBV12-4 and TRBJ2-5; perhaps TRBD1 as D (6 bases). This CDR3 spans 13 amino acids. The V end lost 2 bases, the J end lost 3 bases, and 7 bases lay between the germline ends. DNA of the CDR3: TGTGCCAGCAGTTTATACAGGGAAGAGACCCAGTACTTC. Its protein product is CASSLYREETQYF.

CDR3 in DNA: TGTGCCAGCAGCTCCAGGACAGGGCTGGGGGCCGGGGAGCTGTTTTTT. Translated: CASSSRTGLGAGELFF. This chain joins TRBV9 and TRBJ2-2, with 8 positions matching TRBD1. Per the germline V gene, CDR1 is SGDLS and CDR2 is YYNGEE. The V and J ends lost 4 bases and 6 bases, in that order; junction bases with no gene match: 11. The CDR3 has 16 residues.